The sequence of this T cell receptor (beta chain) was determined in a study of blood T cell repertoires in COVID-19. For the study at large: The United States, Italy and Spain supplied acute and convalescent COVID-19 samples. In each case, the material was cDNA or gDNA derived from T cells, B-cell-depleted T cells, or PBMCs.

Sequenced by immunoSEQ multiplex PCR; TCRdb stores in-frame clones only, minus some. The profile shows fewer than 150,000 clones, about 77% of them singletons. The TCR comes from a man aged 80 or over with acute or convalescent COVID-19. Sequencing was performed on peripheral blood.

CDR3 region: CASSHTQGFGELFF. CDR3 nucleotides: TGTGCCAGCAGTCATACCCAGGGTTTCGGGGAGCTGTTTTTT. The chain uses TRBV3-1 (or the pseudogene TRBV3-2) and TRBJ2-2, with D perhaps TRBD1 (5 bases). The V end lost 6 bases, the J end lost 7 bases, and 15 bases lay between the germline ends. Germline loops: CDR1 LGHDT, CDR2 YNNKEL (reference sequence). This CDR3 has 14 residues.